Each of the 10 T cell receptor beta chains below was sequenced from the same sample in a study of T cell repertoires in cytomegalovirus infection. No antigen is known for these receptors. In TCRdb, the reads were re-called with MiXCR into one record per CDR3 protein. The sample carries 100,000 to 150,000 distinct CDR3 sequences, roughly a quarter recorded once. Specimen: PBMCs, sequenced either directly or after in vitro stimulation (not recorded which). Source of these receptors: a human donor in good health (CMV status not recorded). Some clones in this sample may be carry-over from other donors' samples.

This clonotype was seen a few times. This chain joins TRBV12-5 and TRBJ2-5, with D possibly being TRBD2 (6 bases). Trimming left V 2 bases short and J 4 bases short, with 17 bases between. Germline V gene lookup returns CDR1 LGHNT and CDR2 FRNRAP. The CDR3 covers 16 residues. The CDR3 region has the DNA TGTGCTAGTGGTTTGTACCTAACGGGGGTTGGAGAGACCCAGTACTTC. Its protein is CASGLYLTGVGETQYF.

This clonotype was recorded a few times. For the CDR3, the DNA is TGTGCCAGCAGCGACTTCGGCGGGTATCAGCCCCAGCATTTT. Translating it yields CASSDFGGYQPQHF. The chain recombines TRBV7-2 with TRBJ1-5; D is uncertain. CDR1 and CDR2 (germline): SGHTA, FQGNSA. V dropped 5 bases and J dropped 5 bases, with 13 bases sitting between them. The CDR3 has 14 amino acids.

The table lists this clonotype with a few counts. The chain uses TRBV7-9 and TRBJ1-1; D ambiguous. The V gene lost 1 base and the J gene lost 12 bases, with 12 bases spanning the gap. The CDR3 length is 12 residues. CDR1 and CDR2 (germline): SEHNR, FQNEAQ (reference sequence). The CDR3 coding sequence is TGTGCCAGCAGCTTAGTCCCCCTAGGAACTTTCTTT. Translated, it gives CASSLVPLGTFF.

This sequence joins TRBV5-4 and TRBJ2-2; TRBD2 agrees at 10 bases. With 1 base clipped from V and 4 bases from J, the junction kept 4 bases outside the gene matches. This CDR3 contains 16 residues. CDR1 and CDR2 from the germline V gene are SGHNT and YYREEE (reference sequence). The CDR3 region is CASSLPLAGVTGELFF. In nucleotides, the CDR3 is TGTGCCAGCAGCTTGCCGCTAGCGGGAGTCACCGGGGAGCTGTTTTTT. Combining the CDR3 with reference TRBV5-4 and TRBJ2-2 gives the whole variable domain ETGVTQSPTHLIKTRGQQVTLRCSSQSGHNTVSWYQQALGQGPQFIFQYYREEENGRGNFPPRFSGLQFPNYSSELNVNALELDDSALYLCASSLPLAGVTGELFFGEGSRLTVL.

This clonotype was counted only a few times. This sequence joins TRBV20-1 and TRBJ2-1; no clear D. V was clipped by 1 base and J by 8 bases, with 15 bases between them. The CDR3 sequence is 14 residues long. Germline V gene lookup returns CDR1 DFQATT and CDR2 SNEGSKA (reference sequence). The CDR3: CSARVAVSVHEQFF. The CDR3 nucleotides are TGCAGTGCTAGAGTAGCAGTTTCCGTCCATGAGCAGTTCTTC.

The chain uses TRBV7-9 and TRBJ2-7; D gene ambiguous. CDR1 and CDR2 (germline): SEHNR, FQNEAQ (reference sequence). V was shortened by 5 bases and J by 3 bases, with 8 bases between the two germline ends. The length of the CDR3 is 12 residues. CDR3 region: CASSNTGYEQYF. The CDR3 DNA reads TGTGCCAGCAGCAACACGGGCTACGAGCAGTACTTC.

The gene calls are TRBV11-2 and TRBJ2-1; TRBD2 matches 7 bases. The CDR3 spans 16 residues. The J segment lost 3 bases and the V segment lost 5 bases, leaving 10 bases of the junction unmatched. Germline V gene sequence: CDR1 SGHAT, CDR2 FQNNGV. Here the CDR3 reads CASSPFGGSFYNEQFF. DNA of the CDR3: TGTGCCAGCAGCCCCTTTGGCGGGAGCTTCTACAATGAGCAGTTCTTC.

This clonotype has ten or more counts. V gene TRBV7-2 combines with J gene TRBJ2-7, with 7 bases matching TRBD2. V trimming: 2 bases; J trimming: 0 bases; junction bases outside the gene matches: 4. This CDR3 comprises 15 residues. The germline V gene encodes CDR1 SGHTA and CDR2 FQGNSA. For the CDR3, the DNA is TGTGCCAGCAGCTTATCTAGCGGCAGCTCCTACGAGCAGTACTTC. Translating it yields CASSLSSGSSYEQYF.

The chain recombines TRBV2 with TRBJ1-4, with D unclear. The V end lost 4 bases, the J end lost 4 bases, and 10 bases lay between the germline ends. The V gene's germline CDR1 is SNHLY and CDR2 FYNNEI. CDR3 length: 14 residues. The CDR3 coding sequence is TGTGCCAGCAGTGGCCGGGTTGGTAATGAAAAACTGTTTTTT. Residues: CASSGRVGNEKLFF.

Here the CDR3 DNA reads TGCAGCGTTGACCTTCAGAACAATGAGCAGTTCTTC. Amino acids: CSVDLQNNEQFF. The gene calls are TRBV29-1 and TRBJ2-1; D not resolved. The CDR3 extends over 12 amino acids. The V end lost 3 bases, the J end lost 5 bases, and 8 bases lay between the germline ends. From germline, CDR1 is SQVTM and CDR2 ANQGSEA.